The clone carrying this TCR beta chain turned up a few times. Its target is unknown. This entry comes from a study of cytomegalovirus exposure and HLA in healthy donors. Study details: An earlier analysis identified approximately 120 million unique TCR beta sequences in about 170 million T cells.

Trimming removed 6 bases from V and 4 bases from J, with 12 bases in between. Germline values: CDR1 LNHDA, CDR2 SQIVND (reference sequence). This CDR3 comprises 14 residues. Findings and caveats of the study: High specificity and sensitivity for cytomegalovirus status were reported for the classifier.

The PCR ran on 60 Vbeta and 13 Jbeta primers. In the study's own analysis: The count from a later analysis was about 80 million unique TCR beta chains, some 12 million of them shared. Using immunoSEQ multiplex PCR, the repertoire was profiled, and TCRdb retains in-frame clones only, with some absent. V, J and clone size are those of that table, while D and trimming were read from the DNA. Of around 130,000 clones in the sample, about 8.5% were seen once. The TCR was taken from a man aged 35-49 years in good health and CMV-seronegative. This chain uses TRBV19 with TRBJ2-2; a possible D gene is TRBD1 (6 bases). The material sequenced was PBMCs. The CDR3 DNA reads TGTGCCAGTAGGCAAAGAGGGGGCACCGGGGAGCTGTTTTTT. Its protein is CASRQRGGTGELFF.